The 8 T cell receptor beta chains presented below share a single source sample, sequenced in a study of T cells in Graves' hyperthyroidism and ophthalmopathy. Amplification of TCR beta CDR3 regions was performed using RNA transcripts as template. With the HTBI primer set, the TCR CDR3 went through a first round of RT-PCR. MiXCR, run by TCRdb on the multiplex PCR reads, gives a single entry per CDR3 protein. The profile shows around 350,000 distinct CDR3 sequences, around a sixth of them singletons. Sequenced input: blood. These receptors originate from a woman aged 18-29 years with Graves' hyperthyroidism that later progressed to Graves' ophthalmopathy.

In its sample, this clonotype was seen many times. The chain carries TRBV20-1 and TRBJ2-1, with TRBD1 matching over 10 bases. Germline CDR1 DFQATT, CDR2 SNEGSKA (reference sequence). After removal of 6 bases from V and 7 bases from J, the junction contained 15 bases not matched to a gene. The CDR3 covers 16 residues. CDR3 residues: CSAIPRQGAISNEQFF. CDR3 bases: TGCAGTGCAATACCCCGACAGGGGGCTATCAGTAATGAGCAGTTCTTC.

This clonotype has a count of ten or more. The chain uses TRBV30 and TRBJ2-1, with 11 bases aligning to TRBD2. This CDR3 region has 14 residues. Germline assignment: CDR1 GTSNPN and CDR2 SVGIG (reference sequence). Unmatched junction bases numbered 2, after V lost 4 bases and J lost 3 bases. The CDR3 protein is CAWTGTSGYNEQFF. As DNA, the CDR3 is TGTGCCTGGACCGGGACTAGCGGCTACAATGAGCAGTTCTTC. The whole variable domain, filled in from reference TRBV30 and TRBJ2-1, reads SQTIHQWPATLVQPVGSPLSLECTVEGTSNPNLYWYRQAAGRGLQLLFYSVGIGQISSEVPQNLSASRPQDRQFILSSKKLLLSDSGFYLCAWTGTSGYNEQFFGPGTRLTVL.

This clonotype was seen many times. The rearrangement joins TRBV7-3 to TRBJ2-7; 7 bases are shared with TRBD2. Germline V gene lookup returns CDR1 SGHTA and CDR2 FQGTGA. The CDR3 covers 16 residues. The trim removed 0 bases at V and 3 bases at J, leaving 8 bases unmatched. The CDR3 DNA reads TGTGCCAGCAGCTTAACTCGGGGGGAGGGCCGCTACGAGCAGTACTTC. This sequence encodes CASSLTRGEGRYEQYF.

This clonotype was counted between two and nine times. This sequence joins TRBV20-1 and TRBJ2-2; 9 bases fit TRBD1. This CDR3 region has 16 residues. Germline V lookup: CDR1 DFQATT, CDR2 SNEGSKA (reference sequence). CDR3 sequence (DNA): TGCAATCGCTCGCGACAGGGGGGCTCGGACACCGGGGAGCTGTTTTTT. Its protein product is CNRSRQGGSDTGELFF.

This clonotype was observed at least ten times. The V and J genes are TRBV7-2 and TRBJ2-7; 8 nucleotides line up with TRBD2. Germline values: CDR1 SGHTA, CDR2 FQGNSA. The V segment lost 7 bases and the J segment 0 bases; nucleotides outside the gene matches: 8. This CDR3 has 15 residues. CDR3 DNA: TGTGCCAGCACCCATAGCGGGACCGACTCCTACGAGCAGTACTTC. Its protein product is CASTHSGTDSYEQYF.

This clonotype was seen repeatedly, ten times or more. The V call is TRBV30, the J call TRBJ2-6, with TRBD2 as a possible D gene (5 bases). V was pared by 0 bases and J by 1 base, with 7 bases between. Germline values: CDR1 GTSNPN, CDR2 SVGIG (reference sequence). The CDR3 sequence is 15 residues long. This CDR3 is CAWSVLGSGANVLTF. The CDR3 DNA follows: TGTGCCTGGAGTGTACTAGGGTCTGGGGCCAACGTCCTGACTTTC.

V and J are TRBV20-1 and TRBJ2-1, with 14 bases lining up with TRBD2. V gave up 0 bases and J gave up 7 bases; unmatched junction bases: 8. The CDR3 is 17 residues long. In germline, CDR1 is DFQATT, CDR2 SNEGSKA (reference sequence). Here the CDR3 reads CSARDPGTSGSRNEQFF. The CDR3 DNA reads TGCAGTGCTAGAGATCCTGGGACTAGCGGGAGTCGGAATGAGCAGTTCTTC.

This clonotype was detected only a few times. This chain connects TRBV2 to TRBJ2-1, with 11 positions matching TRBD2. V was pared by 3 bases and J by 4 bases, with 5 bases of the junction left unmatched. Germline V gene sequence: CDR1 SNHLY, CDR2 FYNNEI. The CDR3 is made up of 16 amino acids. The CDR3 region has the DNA TGTGCCAGCAGTGAGAGGACTAGCGGGTCTTACAATGAGCAGTTCTTC. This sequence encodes CASSERTSGSYNEQFF.